The rows below give T cell receptor beta chains drawn from one sample of a study of memory CD4+ T cells and cytomegalovirus serostatus. TCRdb keeps only in-frame clones here, not all; method: immunoSEQ multiplex PCR. Among under 45,000 clones, 70% to 80% were seen once, and the ten largest hold under 8%. Sequencing was performed on memory CD4+ T cells from blood. These receptors originate from an adult in good health and CMV-seronegative. CDR3s include the opening cysteine and the closing phenylalanine or tryptophan. A D gene is named only where the DNA matches it firmly. Size is omitted from some rows. Given values are once, few, many or a class for expanded clones.

D gene	V gene	CDR3 length	J gene	clone size	CDR3 DNA	CDR3 protein
TRBD1	TRBV18	15	TRBJ2-1	few	TGTGCCAGCTCGCCCGGGACAGGGGCCTACAATGAGCAGTTCTTC	CASSPGTGAYNEQFF
TRBD2	TRBV18	15	TRBJ2-5	-	TGTGCCAGCTCACCAAGGGAGGCTAGCGGAGAGACCCAGTACTTC	CASSPREASGETQYF
-	TRBV7-9	15	TRBJ2-7	-	TGTGCCAGCAGCTTAGACTCTATAGCGGTTTACGAGCAGTACTTC	CASSLDSIAVYEQYF
-	TRBV29-1	13	TRBJ2-7	once	TGCAGCGTGGCCGGGTCTACGACGCGGGAGCAGTACTTC	CSVAGSTTREQYF
-	TRBV7-9	14	TRBJ1-1	few	TGTGCCAGCAGCTTAGAACAGTGGAGGGCTGAAGCTTTCTTT	CASSLEQWRAEAFF
TRBD1	TRBV29-1	15	TRBJ2-5	-	TGCAGCGTAGAAAGGACAGGGAGGTTCCAAGAGACCCAGTACTTC	CSVERTGRFQETQYF
-	TRBV6-5	14	TRBJ2-7	once	TGTGCCAGCAGCTCCCCCGGGGGTGTCCACGAGCAGTACTTC	CASSSPGGVHEQYF
TRBD2	TRBV10-3	16	TRBJ2-3	few	TGTGCCATCAGTGAGGGACTAGCGACCCTTCGGGATACGCAGTATTTT	CAISEGLATLRDTQYF
-	TRBV4-3	15	TRBJ1-4	-	TGCGCCAGCAGCCAAGATTCGGGGGCAAGGGAAAAACTGTTTTTT	CASSQDSGAREKLFF
-	TRBV7-2	13	TRBJ2-6	-	TGTGCCAGCAGCTGGTTTGGGGCCAACGTCCTGACTTTC	CASSWFGANVLTF
-	TRBV6-1	16	TRBJ2-5	-	TGTGCCAGCAGTGTAGGAACAGATTACCTGGAAGAGACCCAGTACTTC	CASSVGTDYLEETQYF
TRBD2	TRBV7-9	13	TRBJ2-1	-	TGTGCCAGCGACAACCGGGAGGGAAATGAGCAGTTCTTC	CASDNREGNEQFF
TRBD1	TRBV25-1	15	TRBJ2-7	-	TGTGCCAGCAGTGAATCCGGCAGGGGGTTGGACGAGCAGTACTTC	CASSESGRGLDEQYF
-	TRBV7-2	13	TRBJ1-1	-	TGTGCCAGCAGCTTAGATTTACAAGGGAGGGCTTTCTTT	CASSLDLQGRAFF
TRBD1	TRBV5-1	13	TRBJ2-7	medium-sized	TGCGCCAGCAGCTTGGGGGACAGGGGCGAGCAGTACTTC	CASSLGDRGEQYF
-	TRBV5-4	16	TRBJ1-3	-	TGTGCCAGCAGCCCCACGCCGGGTCCCTCTGGAAACACCATATATTTT	CASSPTPGPSGNTIYF
-	TRBV30	13	TRBJ1-5	-	TGTGCCTGGACCCGCGTGCCGGGACAGCCCCAGCATTTT	CAWTRVPGQPQHF
-	TRBV7-2	15	TRBJ1-5	-	TGTGCCAGCAGCTTATTGGGTCAGGTTGAGGAGCCCCAGCATTTT	CASSLLGQVEEPQHF
-	TRBV9	15	TRBJ2-3	-	TGTGCCAGCAGCGTAGCGGCGGGGCCCACAGATACGCAGTATTTT	CASSVAAGPTDTQYF
-	TRBV7-9	13	TRBJ1-1	-	TGTGCCAGCAGCTTAATGGAGAACACTGAAGCTTTCTTT	CASSLMENTEAFF
-	TRBV5-5	12	TRBJ2-7	-	TGTGCCAGCAGTCATTGGATGAACGAGCAGTACTTC	CASSHWMNEQYF
-	TRBV29-1	16	TRBJ2-3	-	TGCAGCGTTTCCCCCTTGAGCGGAGGGGGAACAGATACGCAGTATTTT	CSVSPLSGGGTDTQYF
TRBD1	TRBV11-2	15	TRBJ2-1	-	TGTGCCAGCAGACAACCGGGACAGACCAACAATGAGCAGTTCTTC	CASRQPGQTNNEQFF
-	TRBV28	14	TRBJ2-1	-	TGTGCCAGCAGTTCCTCGGACCGAGCCAATGAGCAGTTCTTC	CASSSSDRANEQFF
TRBD1	TRBV5-1	15	TRBJ2-1	-	TGCGCCAGCAGCCAAAGGACAGGGGGCTTGGATGAGCAGTTCTTC	CASSQRTGGLDEQFF
-	TRBV28	15	TRBJ1-1	-	TGTGCCAGCAGTTTTTTGCCCGGGCCGAACACTGAAGCTTTCTTT	CASSFLPGPNTEAFF
-	TRBV7-6	14	TRBJ2-3	-	TGTGCCAGCAGCTCTAGCGAGAGCACAGATACGCAGTATTTT	CASSSSESTDTQYF
-	TRBV27	15	TRBJ2-3	-	TGTGCCAGCAGTAATCCTAGCGTTAGCACAGATACGCAGTATTTT	CASSNPSVSTDTQYF
-	TRBV18	14	TRBJ1-1	few	TGTGCCAGCTCACCAGGCGGGGGTCACACTGAAGCTTTCTTT	CASSPGGGHTEAFF
-	TRBV5-1	16	TRBJ1-3	-	TGCGCCAGCAGCTTGGGGGAGGGCTACTCTGGAAACACCATATATTTT	CASSLGEGYSGNTIYF
TRBD2	TRBV7-2	16	TRBJ2-5	-	TGTGCCAGCAGCTTAGCGCTGACTAGCGGCCAGAAGACCCAGTACTTC	CASSLALTSGQKTQYF
-	TRBV19	14	TRBJ1-1	-	TGTGCCAGTAGGCCCCTTTTAGGGAACACTGAAGCTTTCTTT	CASRPLLGNTEAFF
TRBD1	TRBV6-1	14	TRBJ1-5	many	TGTGCCAGCAGTGAGACAGGGAACCATCAGCCCCAGCATTTT	CASSETGNHQPQHF
-	TRBV18	13	TRBJ2-7	few	TGTGCCAGCTCACCTGCAGGGGCCTACGAGCAGTACTTC	CASSPAGAYEQYF
TRBD2	TRBV7-2	18	TRBJ2-1	medium-sized	TGTGCCAGCAGCTTAGAAGGTACTAGCGGGAGGTTCTACAATGAGCAGTTCTTC	CASSLEGTSGRFYNEQFF
-	TRBV15	14	TRBJ1-2	-	TGTGCCACCAGCAGAGATCCGGGGGCCTATGGCTACACCTTC	CATSRDPGAYGYTF
-	TRBV10-3	11	TRBJ1-1	many	TGTGCCATCAGTGAATACACTGAAGCTTTCTTT	CAISEYTEAFF